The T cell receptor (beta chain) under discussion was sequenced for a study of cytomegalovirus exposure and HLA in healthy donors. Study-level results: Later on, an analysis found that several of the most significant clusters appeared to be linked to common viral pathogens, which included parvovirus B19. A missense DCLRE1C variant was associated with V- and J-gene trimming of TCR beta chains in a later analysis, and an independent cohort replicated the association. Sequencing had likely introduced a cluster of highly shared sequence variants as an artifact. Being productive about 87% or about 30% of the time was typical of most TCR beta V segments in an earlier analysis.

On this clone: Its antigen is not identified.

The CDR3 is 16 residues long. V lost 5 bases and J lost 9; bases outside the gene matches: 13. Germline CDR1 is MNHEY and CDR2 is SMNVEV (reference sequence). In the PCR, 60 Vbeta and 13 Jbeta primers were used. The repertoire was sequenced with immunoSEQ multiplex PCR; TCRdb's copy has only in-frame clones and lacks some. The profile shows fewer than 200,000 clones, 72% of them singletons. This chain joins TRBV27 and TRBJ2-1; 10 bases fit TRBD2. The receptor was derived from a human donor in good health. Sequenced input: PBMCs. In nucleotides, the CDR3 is TGTGCCAGCAGTATTAGCGGGGGGTCTTGGGAGGGTGAGCAGTTCTTC. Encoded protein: CASSISGGSWEGEQFF.